This T cell receptor (beta chain) originates from a study of T cells in Graves' hyperthyroidism and ophthalmopathy (dated by TCRdb to about 2019). In the study overall: Peripheral blood samples were taken at the time of initial diagnosis, prior to any treatment. A discovery cohort of around 100 patients, roughly 43 with Graves' ophthalmopathy and about 58 with stable Graves' hyperthyroidism, was used to find distinguishing TCR V-J signatures. Whether ophthalmopathy could be predicted prospectively was tested in an independent validation cohort made up of roughly 19 hyperthyroidism patients plus 17 patients who later progressed to ophthalmopathy. For training and testing, the 100 patients in the discovery cohort were randomly divided in a 7:3 ratio. In addition, the study compared T-cell repertoires in thyroid tissue and in blood from about six Graves' hyperthyroidism patients. Following sampling, methimazole starting at 30 mg daily was given to hyperthyroidism patients, and high-dose intravenous methylprednisolone was given to ophthalmopathy patients. The paper describes TCR Vbeta CDR3 sequencing of fewer than 150 peripheral blood samples, made up of some 40 ophthalmopathy patients, over 70 hyperthyroidism patients and 17 progressor patients.

The TCR beta CDR3 regions were amplified from RNA transcripts. For the first round of RT-PCR on the TCR CDR3, the HTBI primer set was used together with the Qiagen OneStep RT-PCR kit. Libraries were constructed in a second round of multiplex PCR, after which size selection and purification were carried out. The libraries were sequenced on an Illumina HiSeq2000 using paired-end 100 bp reads. On the authors' methods: SOAPnuke was used to process the raw data, throwing out any read that contained adapters or uncalled bases, had a mean Phred below 15, or lacked an exact constant-primer or identifier match. COPE v1.2.5 was used to merge high-quality paired reads, and clonotypes were defined as unique nucleotide sequences. MiTCR v1.1 was used to align the clonotypes against IMGT TRBV, TRBD and TRBJ reference segments. Analysis was restricted to V-J combinations with a frequency above 0.0001, which covered 98% to 99.2% of repertoires. A TCS score was defined as the ratio of F50 (clonal expansion) to E x V (chaos), with BLOSUM62-based TCRdist applied between CDR3 peptides within each V-J. Welch's t-statistics and random forest reduced around 550 V-J features to roughly 13, which were used in a naive Bayes classifier (R e1071). TCRdb reworked the public reads: Q25 trimming with fastp, MiXCR clone assembly, productive beta chains retained. Records with the same CDR3 protein are collapsed into one entry carrying the most frequent genes and DNA. TCRdb's processing, not the authors' own work, is the source of the V and J calls. In this sample the table shows around 370,000 distinct CDR3 sequences, approximately 17% of which occur a single time. In total, the top ten clones hold about 38% of the sample.

Ophthalmopathy patients had moderately to severely active disease, with a Clinical Activity Score of 3 or more, a NOSPECS grade of 4 or more, and a disease duration of less than 3 months. Patients with uncontrolled infections, other autoimmune diseases, pregnancy or lactation were excluded. Diagnoses were based on clinical symptoms, serum thyroxine and TRAb, thyroid ultrasound and orbital computed tomography. PBMCs were isolated from 8 to 10 ml of fresh peripheral blood by Ficoll-Paque density gradient centrifugation. Trizol reagent was used to extract total RNA, and RNA quality was then checked on an Agilent 2100 Bioanalyzer. Overall results and qualifications from the work: In cross-validation, a model built on a 13 V-J signature told ophthalmopathy apart from stable hyperthyroidism with 85% to 90% sensitivity and roughly 81% specificity, and in testing the same model reached 80%/75%. No statistical method was used to fix the sample size in advance, and group allocation was not hidden from the investigators. Most expanded thyroid clonotypes (frequency above 0.001) were also detected in blood, a finding suggesting that blood repertoires may reflect thyroid immune responses. During validation, the model predicted progression to ophthalmopathy a median of about 6.3 months ahead of onset, with 60% to 71% sensitivity and 72% to 80% specificity.

V is cut by 6 bases and J by 5 bases, and the space between the germline ends is 25 bases. Based on the germline V gene, the CDR1 and CDR2 sequences are SGHAT and FQNNGV. The CDR3, from cysteine to phenylalanine, totals 18 residues. CDR3 DNA is the only sequence kept; it has 54 bases, read in frame from the first base. There are a few counts of this clonotype. The antigen this receptor binds is unknown. No clone much larger than this one lies a single base away; base qualities are absent. The receptor's source is a man between 18 and 29 years old with Graves' ophthalmopathy. The specimen was blood. The sequence is built from TRBV11-2 and TRBJ2-2, with the identity of the D gene unclear. The CDR3 protein is CASRSFRITKPITGELFF. The DNA sequence is as follows: TGTGCCAGCAGATCCTTTAGGATAACAAAGCCCATTACCGGGGAGCTGTTTTTT. The CDR3 plus the reference TRBV11-2 and TRBJ2-2 genes for the other parts give the full variable domain: EAGVAQSPRYKIIEKRQSVAFWCNPISGHATLYWYQQILGQGPKLLIQFQNNGVVDDSQLPKDRFSAERLKGVDSTLKIQPAKLEDSAVYLCASRSFRITKPITGELFFGEGSRLTVL.